These 5 T cell receptor beta chains were sequenced from one sample in a study of shared clonotypes between healthy human individuals. TCRdb's copy holds only in-frame clones and misses some; the assay was immunoSEQ multiplex PCR. Here the sample spans about 2 million clones, approximately 95% being singletons. Only CD45RO-negative cells positively selected for CCR7 counted as naive CD8 cells, so terminally differentiated effector memory CD45RA+ cells were excluded. The sample was naive CD8+ T cells sorted from blood. The source of these receptors is a man younger than 35 in good health.

This chain connects TRBV7-9 to TRBJ1-1; 8 bases are shared with TRBD1. Germline values: CDR1 SEHNR, CDR2 FQNEAQ (reference sequence). With V trimmed by 5 bases and J by 3 bases, 8 bases remained unmatched. The CDR3 is made up of 15 amino acids. The CDR3 DNA sequence: TGTGCCAGCAGCCCAACGGACAGGGCGCACACTGAAGCTTTCTTT. It translates to CASSPTDRAHTEAFF.

The CDR3: CASSLDDEAFF. As DNA, the CDR3 is TGTGCCAGCAGCTTAGACGATGAAGCTTTCTTT. V usage is TRBV7-9 and J usage is TRBJ1-1; no clear D gene. Trimming removed 1 base at V and 7 bases at J, with 4 bases between. Germline V gene sequence: CDR1 SEHNR, CDR2 FQNEAQ (reference sequence). CDR3 length: 11 residues.

This chain connects TRBV29-1 to TRBJ2-2; weak D call: TRBD1 (5 bases). Germline loops: CDR1 SQVTM, CDR2 ANQGSEA. The V end was cut by 6 bases, the J end by 4 bases, with 12 bases between. This CDR3 comprises 13 residues. CDR3 nucleotides: TGCAGCGTCACAGACAGAAGCACCGGGGAGCTGTTTTTT. Protein sequence: CSVTDRSTGELFF.

The rearrangement links TRBV13 to TRBJ2-4; the D is unclear. The CDR3 runs to 17 residues. V was trimmed by 0 bases and J by 1 base, leaving 13 bases between them. Germline values: CDR1 PRHDT, CDR2 FYEKMQ (reference sequence). The CDR3 spells CASSLGTPPGAKNIQYF. DNA for the CDR3: TGTGCCAGCAGCTTAGGCACACCTCCTGGGGCCAAAAACATTCAGTACTTC.

The V and J genes are TRBV10-2 and TRBJ2-7; perhaps TRBD2 as D (5 bases). The V end was cut by 9 bases, the J end by 4 bases, with 16 bases between. This CDR3 is built from 13 residues. CDR1 is WSHSY and CDR2 is SAAADI in the germline V gene. CDR3 amino acids: CASSDEGFYEQYF. For the CDR3, the DNA is TGCGCCAGTAGCGACGAAGGGTTTTACGAGCAGTACTTC.